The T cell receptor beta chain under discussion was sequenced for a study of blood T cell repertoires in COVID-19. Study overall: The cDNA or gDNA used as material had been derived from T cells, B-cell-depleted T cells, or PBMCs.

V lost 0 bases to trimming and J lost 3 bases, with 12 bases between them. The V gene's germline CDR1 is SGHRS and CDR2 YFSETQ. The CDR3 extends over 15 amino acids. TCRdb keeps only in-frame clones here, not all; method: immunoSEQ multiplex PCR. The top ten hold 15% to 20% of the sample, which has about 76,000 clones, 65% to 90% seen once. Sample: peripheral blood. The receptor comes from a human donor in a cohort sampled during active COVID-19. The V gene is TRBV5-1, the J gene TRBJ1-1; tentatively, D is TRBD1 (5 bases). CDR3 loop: CASSLVIGGDTEAFF. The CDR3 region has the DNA TGCGCCAGCAGCTTGGTCATCGGGGGGGACACTGAAGCTTTCTTT.